The rows below give T cell receptor beta chains drawn from one sample of a study of cytomegalovirus exposure and HLA in healthy donors. The repertoire was sequenced with immunoSEQ multiplex PCR; TCRdb's copy has only in-frame clones and lacks some. The sample carries around 210,000 clones, 80% to 90% recorded once. Sequenced: PBMCs. The receptors were gathered from a girl aged 2 to 9 in good health and CMV-seronegative. CDR3s include the opening cysteine and the closing phenylalanine or tryptophan. Fields, in order: clone size, J gene, D gene, V gene, CDR3 DNA, CDR3 protein. D genes are given only for firm matches. Size is stated for part of the rows, as once, few or many counts, or as a class when the clone is expanded.

size: .; J: TRBJ1-2; D: TRBD1; V: TRBV5-1; DNA: TGCGCCAGCAGCTTGGCAGGGGGCGCGGGCGGCTACACCTTC; CDR3: CASSLAGGAGGYTF
size: .; J: TRBJ2-7; D: .; V: TRBV10-3; DNA: TGTGCCATCAGTGAGTCGGGAGGCTACGAGCAGTACTTC; CDR3: CAISESGGYEQYF
size: .; J: TRBJ1-1; D: .; V: TRBV6-5; DNA: TGTGCCAGCAGTGAAGGGGGGAACACTGAAGCTTTCTTT; CDR3: CASSEGGNTEAFF
size: .; J: TRBJ2-7; D: TRBD2; V: TRBV13; DNA: TGTGCCAGCAGCTTAACCTTCGGGCTAGCGGGGGTCTCCTACGAGCAGTACTTC; CDR3: CASSLTFGLAGVSYEQYF
size: .; J: TRBJ1-6; D: TRBD1; V: TRBV5-1; DNA: TGCGCCAGCAGCTTGGAGGAGGACAGGTATAATTCACCCCTCCACTTT; CDR3: CASSLEEDRYNSPLHF
size: .; J: TRBJ2-1; D: .; V: TRBV7-9; DNA: TGTGCCAGCAGCTTAGTAGCGTACAATGAGCAGTTCTTC; CDR3: CASSLVAYNEQFF
size: .; J: TRBJ2-2; D: .; V: TRBV2; DNA: TGTGCCGGCCTACAGGCCCTTTACACCGGGGAGCTGTTTTTT; CDR3: CAGLQALYTGELFF
size: .; J: TRBJ1-1; D: TRBD1; V: TRBV7-9; DNA: TGTGCCAGCTGGGACAGAATGAACACTGAAGCTTTCTTT; CDR3: CASWDRMNTEAFF
size: .; J: TRBJ1-2; D: TRBD1; V: TRBV25-1; DNA: TGTGCCAGCAGTGAAAGGGAGGGGACAGGGTACTATGGCTACACCTTC; CDR3: CASSEREGTGYYGYTF
size: few; J: TRBJ2-7; D: TRBD2; V: TRBV4-1; DNA: TGCGCCAGCAGCCAAGGGGGTAGCGGGAGGGAATCCTACGAGCAGTACTTC; CDR3: CASSQGGSGRESYEQYF
size: .; J: TRBJ1-6; D: TRBD1; V: TRBV27; DNA: TGTGCCAGCAGTTCCATTTCGGGACAGGTTAATTCACCCCTCCACTTT; CDR3: CASSSISGQVNSPLHF
size: .; J: TRBJ2-5; D: TRBD2; V: TRBV4-1; DNA: TGCGCCAGCAGCCTCACCGGGACTAGCAGTGAGACCCAGTACTTC; CDR3: CASSLTGTSSETQYF
size: .; J: TRBJ2-2; D: .; V: TRBV5-4; DNA: TGTGCCAGCAGCTTGGAACGGGTTGAGGAGCTGTTTTTT; CDR3: CASSLERVEELFF
size: .; J: TRBJ1-2; D: TRBD1; V: TRBV18; DNA: TGTGCCAGCTCACCGACAGGGAGTAACTATGGCTACACCTTC; CDR3: CASSPTGSNYGYTF
size: few; J: TRBJ2-7; D: TRBD2; V: TRBV30; DNA: TGTGCCCTGAGACCCGCTAGCGGTCACTCCTACGAGCAGTACTTC; CDR3: CALRPASGHSYEQYF
size: .; J: TRBJ2-7; D: .; V: TRBV5-6; DNA: TGTGCCAGCAGCAGGGACTTTACCTACGAGCAGTACTTC; CDR3: CASSRDFTYEQYF
size: .; J: TRBJ2-5; D: .; V: TRBV5-1; DNA: TGCGCCAGCACGGAGGGGTTAGTAGAGACCCAGTACTTC; CDR3: CASTEGLVETQYF
size: .; J: TRBJ2-1; D: TRBD2; V: TRBV19; DNA: TGTGCCAGTAGTGACCTAGCGGGAGTTTATTATGAGCAGTTCTTC; CDR3: CASSDLAGVYYEQFF
size: .; J: TRBJ2-2; D: .; V: TRBV10-3; DNA: TGTGCCATCAGTCTAATCGGGGGAACCGGGGAGCTGTTTTTT; CDR3: CAISLIGGTGELFF
size: few; J: TRBJ2-3; D: TRBD2; V: TRBV5-4; DNA: TGTGCCAGCAGCCCCGAAACAGGGGCCCTAGCGGGAAGCACGCAGTATTTT; CDR3: CASSPETGALAGSTQYF
size: .; J: TRBJ2-7; D: .; V: TRBV11-2; DNA: TGTGCCAGCAGCTTATCAGCGGGCTTCTACGAGCAGTACTTC; CDR3: CASSLSAGFYEQYF
size: .; J: TRBJ1-3; D: TRBD1; V: TRBV10-2; DNA: TGCGCCAGCAGGTTACAGGGACAGAGCTCTGGAAACACCATATATTTT; CDR3: CASRLQGQSSGNTIYF
size: .; J: TRBJ2-3; D: .; V: TRBV7-2; DNA: TGTGCCAGCAGCTTAGACAGGGCTATAGATACGCAGTATTTT; CDR3: CASSLDRAIDTQYF
size: .; J: TRBJ1-5; D: TRBD1; V: TRBV5-1; DNA: TGCGCCAGCAGCTGGGACAGCCCCGATCAGCCCCAGCATTTT; CDR3: CASSWDSPDQPQHF
size: .; J: TRBJ2-7; D: .; V: TRBV5-4; DNA: TGTGCCAGCAGCTTGCTCACGGACTCCTACGAGCAGTACTTC; CDR3: CASSLLTDSYEQYF
size: .; J: TRBJ1-5; D: .; V: TRBV6-1; DNA: TGTGCCAGCAGTGAAAGGCAGGGATACAATCAGCCCCAGCATTTT; CDR3: CASSERQGYNQPQHF
size: few; J: TRBJ2-1; D: .; V: TRBV13; DNA: TGTGCCAGCAGCCCCCGATTAGCGGCCTACAATGAGCAGTTCTTC; CDR3: CASSPRLAAYNEQFF
size: .; J: TRBJ1-5; D: .; V: TRBV2; DNA: TGTGCCAGCACCCTTTTCCACAGGACCGATCAGCCCCAGCATTTT; CDR3: CASTLFHRTDQPQHF
size: .; J: TRBJ2-3; D: TRBD2; V: TRBV28; DNA: TGTGCCAGCAGGAGGGGGACTAGCGGGACAGATACGCAGTATTTT; CDR3: CASRRGTSGTDTQYF
size: .; J: TRBJ2-2; D: TRBD1; V: TRBV7-9; DNA: TGTTCCAGCAGCTTATCCTGGACAGGGCAGAACACCGGGGAGCTGTTTTTT; CDR3: CSSSLSWTGQNTGELFF
size: .; J: TRBJ2-1; D: .; V: TRBV29-1; DNA: TGCAGCGTTGATAATTGGGAGAATGAGCAGTTCTTC; CDR3: CSVDNWENEQFF
size: .; J: TRBJ2-2; D: TRBD1; V: TRBV6-1; DNA: TGTGCCAGCAGTTCACAGGGGTCAGGGGAGCTGTTTTTT; CDR3: CASSSQGSGELFF
size: .; J: TRBJ2-7; D: TRBD1; V: TRBV5-1; DNA: TGCGCCAGCAGGAACTTACAGGGGCACGAGCAGTACTTC; CDR3: CASRNLQGHEQYF
size: .; J: TRBJ1-6; D: .; V: TRBV19; DNA: TGTGCCAGTAGTATAGGATCAGAGGTCCAATCACCCCTCCACTTT; CDR3: CASSIGSEVQSPLHF
size: once; J: TRBJ2-7; D: .; V: TRBV11-2; DNA: TGTGCCAGCAGCCTATTAGAATACGAGCAGTACTTC; CDR3: CASSLLEYEQYF
size: few; J: TRBJ1-2; D: .; V: TRBV6-1; DNA: TGTGCCAGCAGTGGAGAATTCGCGGGCTACACCTTC; CDR3: CASSGEFAGYTF
size: .; J: TRBJ1-4; D: TRBD1; V: TRBV5-1; DNA: TGCGCCAGCAGCACGACAGGGGTGGCTAATGAAAAACTGTTTTTT; CDR3: CASSTTGVANEKLFF
size: .; J: TRBJ2-3; D: TRBD1; V: TRBV7-9; DNA: TGTGCCAGCAGCCCTTGGACAGGGGACACAGATACGCAGTATTTT; CDR3: CASSPWTGDTDTQYF
size: .; J: TRBJ2-1; D: TRBD2; V: TRBV7-6; DNA: TGTGCCAGCACCACGGGGACTAACCCATGGGATGAGCAGTTCTTC; CDR3: CASTTGTNPWDEQFF
size: .; J: TRBJ2-1; D: .; V: TRBV30; DNA: TGTGCCTGGAGTGTACAGATTTACAATGAGCAGTTCTTC; CDR3: CAWSVQIYNEQFF
size: few; J: TRBJ2-7; D: TRBD1; V: TRBV14; DNA: TGTGCCAGCAGCCGACTCGGACAGGGTATTTCCTCCTACGAGCAGTACTTC; CDR3: CASSRLGQGISSYEQYF
size: .; J: TRBJ2-7; D: TRBD1; V: TRBV29-1; DNA: TGCAGCGTTGAGGCGACAGGGAGCTCCTACGAGCAGTACTTC; CDR3: CSVEATGSSYEQYF
size: once; J: TRBJ2-7; D: TRBD1; V: TRBV6-1; DNA: TGTGCCAGCAGTGAACGCCCGACGGGACAGGGGACCCACGAGCAGTACTTC; CDR3: CASSERPTGQGTHEQYF
size: .; J: TRBJ2-5; D: TRBD1; V: TRBV7-9; DNA: TGTGCCAGCAGCTTAGGGACAGGGGAGAGACAAGAGACCCAGTACTTC; CDR3: CASSLGTGERQETQYF
size: .; J: TRBJ1-2; D: .; V: TRBV2; DNA: TGTGCCACCCGGGTGAGTGGCTACACCTTC; CDR3: CATRVSGYTF
size: .; J: TRBJ2-1; D: TRBD2; V: TRBV29-1; DNA: TGCAGCGTTGACCCTAGCGGGAGGGGCTCTGAGCAGTTCTTC; CDR3: CSVDPSGRGSEQFF
size: once; J: TRBJ1-4; D: .; V: TRBV5-1; DNA: TGCGCCAGCAGCGCGGGTCCCGTTATAACTAATGAAAAACTGTTTTTT; CDR3: CASSAGPVITNEKLFF
size: few; J: TRBJ2-2; D: .; V: TRBV14; DNA: TGTGCCAGCAGCCAAGTAACTAGCCCGAACACCGGGGAGCTGTTTTTT; CDR3: CASSQVTSPNTGELFF
size: .; J: TRBJ2-7; D: TRBD1; V: TRBV7-9; DNA: TGTGCCAGCAGCCCATCAGGGGGCGATGAGCAGTACTTC; CDR3: CASSPSGGDEQYF
size: .; J: TRBJ2-7; D: .; V: TRBV27; DNA: TGTGCCAGCAGTTTAAGCGCCTCCTACGAGCAGTACTTC; CDR3: CASSLSASYEQYF
size: .; J: TRBJ1-2; D: .; V: TRBV25-1; DNA: TGTGCCAGCAGTGAATATCCCTTCGTGAGTGGCTACACCTTC; CDR3: CASSEYPFVSGYTF
size: .; J: TRBJ2-1; D: .; V: TRBV9; DNA: TGTGCCAGCAGCGTAGGAGGTAGCGGCGCCTACAATGAGCAGTTCTTC; CDR3: CASSVGGSGAYNEQFF
size: .; J: TRBJ2-7; D: .; V: TRBV7-6; DNA: TGTGCCAGCAGCTTAGTACCCCAATACAGTCGGAATAGTTCCGAGCAGTACTTC; CDR3: CASSLVPQYSRNSSEQYF
size: .; J: TRBJ2-3; D: TRBD2; V: TRBV6-5; DNA: TGTGCCAGCAGACTCGGACTAGTCGCAGATACGCAGTATTTT; CDR3: CASRLGLVADTQYF
size: .; J: TRBJ2-1; D: TRBD2; V: TRBV5-4; DNA: TGTGCCAGCAGTTCCCATAGCGGGCCATTGTACAATGAGCAGTTCTTC; CDR3: CASSSHSGPLYNEQFF